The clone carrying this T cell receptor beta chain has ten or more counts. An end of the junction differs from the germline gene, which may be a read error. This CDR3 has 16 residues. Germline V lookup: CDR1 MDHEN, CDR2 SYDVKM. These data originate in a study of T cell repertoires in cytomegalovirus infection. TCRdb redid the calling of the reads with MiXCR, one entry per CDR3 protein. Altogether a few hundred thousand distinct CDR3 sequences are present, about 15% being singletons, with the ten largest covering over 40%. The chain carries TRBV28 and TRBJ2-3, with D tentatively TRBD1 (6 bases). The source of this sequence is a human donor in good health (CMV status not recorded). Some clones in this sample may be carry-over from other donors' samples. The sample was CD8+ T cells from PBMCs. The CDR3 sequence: CASTLEGGRSPDTQYF. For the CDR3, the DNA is TGTGCCAGCACTTTAGAAGGGGGTCGGTCTCCAGATACGCAGTATTTT.